This is a list of T cell receptor beta chains from one sample in a study of OX40 agonist ivuxolimab in advanced cancers. Using immunoSEQ multiplex PCR, the repertoire was profiled, and TCRdb retains in-frame clones only, with some absent. Among 45,000 to 55,000 clones, roughly 84% were seen once, and the ten largest hold roughly a tenth. The specimen was CD4+ or CD8+ T cells sorted from blood, collected in a trial of the OX40 agonist ivuxolimab. These receptors were taken from an adult with an advanced solid tumor such as melanoma, head and neck, liver or kidney cancer. CDR3s include the opening cysteine and the closing phenylalanine or tryptophan.

v_call: TRBV7-3
cdr3_aa: CASSYDLNTQYF

v_call: TRBV19
cdr3_aa: CASSRRGEKLFF

v_call: TRBV5-1
cdr3_aa: CASTRGNDGYTF

v_call: TRBV18
cdr3_aa: CASSPAERVNTEAFF

v_call: TRBV9
cdr3_aa: CASSPGQGTEAFF

v_call: TRBV5-4
cdr3_aa: CASSLPQITDTQYF

v_call: TRBV19
cdr3_aa: CASSSQLVGLAGGSYNEQFF

v_call: TRBV7-9
cdr3_aa: CASSTSTGGQQYF

v_call: TRBV19
cdr3_aa: CASSVPGLANTGELFF

v_call: TRBV18
cdr3_aa: CASSPVSGGQETQYF

v_call: TRBV6-1
cdr3_aa: CASMAERGPYEQYF

v_call: TRBV5-1
cdr3_aa: CASKISGARDTQYF

v_call: TRBV5-3
cdr3_aa: CARSLGLAVRTGELFF

v_call: TRBV2
cdr3_aa: CASNGQGAPDTQYF

v_call: TRBV29-1
cdr3_aa: CSGGRNTEAFF

v_call: TRBV28
cdr3_aa: CASSNPGTGSNQPQHF

v_call: TRBV7-3
cdr3_aa: CASSLEAGFNNEQFF

v_call: TRBV6-1
cdr3_aa: CASSDRWQAFF

v_call: TRBV11-1
cdr3_aa: CASSLAGYMEWEQFF

v_call: TRBV7-9
cdr3_aa: CASSLNGESYEQYF

v_call: TRBV6-4
cdr3_aa: CASSRLDRGTYNEQFF

v_call: TRBV5-6
cdr3_aa: CASSFRQGSTEAFF

v_call: TRBV7-2
cdr3_aa: CASSPRPLRDTEAFF

v_call: TRBV19
cdr3_aa: CASSPRNRDRNTEAFF

v_call: TRBV7-8
cdr3_aa: CASSTRRIVAGNTGELFF

v_call: TRBV18
cdr3_aa: CASSSDRGEQYF

v_call: TRBV2
cdr3_aa: CASSEGRTGNTIYF

v_call: TRBV29-1
cdr3_aa: CSVWTGAYEQYF

v_call: TRBV9
cdr3_aa: CASSVGAQGDYGYTF

v_call: TRBV11-2
cdr3_aa: CASSLTSGSHEQYF

v_call: TRBV19
cdr3_aa: CASSPPLRTGELFF

v_call: TRBV28
cdr3_aa: CASSVYDEKLFF

v_call: TRBV2
cdr3_aa: CASKSDRGGADTQYF

v_call: TRBV6-1
cdr3_aa: CASRDRDNSPLHF

v_call: TRBV5-4
cdr3_aa: CASSRGTVGAGELFF

v_call: TRBV19
cdr3_aa: CASSAGQGGQPQHF

v_call: TRBV21-1
cdr3_aa: CASSKYEQPNTEAFF

v_call: TRBV9
cdr3_aa: CASSVQPALQETQYF

v_call: TRBV9
cdr3_aa: CASSVTGGRDAVSQYF

v_call: TRBV9
cdr3_aa: CASGPNTGELFF

v_call: TRBV19
cdr3_aa: CASSRGMNTEAFF

v_call: TRBV5-4
cdr3_aa: CASSPPRGGNTGELFF